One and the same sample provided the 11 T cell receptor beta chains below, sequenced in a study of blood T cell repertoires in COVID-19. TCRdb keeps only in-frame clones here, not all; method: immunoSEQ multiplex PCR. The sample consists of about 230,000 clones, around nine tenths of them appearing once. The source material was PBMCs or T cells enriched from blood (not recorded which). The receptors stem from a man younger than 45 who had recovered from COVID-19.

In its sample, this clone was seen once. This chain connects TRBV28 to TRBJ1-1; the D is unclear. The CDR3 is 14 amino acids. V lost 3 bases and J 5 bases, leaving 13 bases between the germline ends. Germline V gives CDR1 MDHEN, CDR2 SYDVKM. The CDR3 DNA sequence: TGTGCCAGCAGTTTGAGGGTCATAGGAACTGAAGCTTTCTTT. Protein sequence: CASSLRVIGTEAFF.

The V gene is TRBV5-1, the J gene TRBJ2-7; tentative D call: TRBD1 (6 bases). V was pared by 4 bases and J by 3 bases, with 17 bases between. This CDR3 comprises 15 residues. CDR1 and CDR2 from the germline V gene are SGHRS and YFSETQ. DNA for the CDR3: TGCGCCAGCAGCCCGACCGGGACAACGTTCTACGAGCAGTACTTC. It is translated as CASSPTGTTFYEQYF. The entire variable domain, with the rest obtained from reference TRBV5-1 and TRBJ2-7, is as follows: KAGVTQTPRYLIKTRGQQVTLSCSPISGHRSVSWYQQTPGQGLQFLFEYFSETQRNKGNFPGRFSGRQFSNSRSEMNVSTLELGDSALYLCASSPTGTTFYEQYFGPGTRLTVT.

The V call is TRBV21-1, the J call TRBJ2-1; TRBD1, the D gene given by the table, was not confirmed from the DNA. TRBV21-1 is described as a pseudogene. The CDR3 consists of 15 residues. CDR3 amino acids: CASSVRDRDYNEQFF. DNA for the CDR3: TGTGCCAGCAGCGTCCGGGACAGGGATTACAATGAGCAGTTCTTC.

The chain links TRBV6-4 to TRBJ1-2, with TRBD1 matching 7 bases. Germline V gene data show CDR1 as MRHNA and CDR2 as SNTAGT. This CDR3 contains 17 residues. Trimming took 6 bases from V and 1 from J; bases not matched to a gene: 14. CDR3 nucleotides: TGTGCCAGCAGCAGGACCCTGGGACAGAAGATTAACTATGGCTACACCTTC. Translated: CASSRTLGQKINYGYTF.

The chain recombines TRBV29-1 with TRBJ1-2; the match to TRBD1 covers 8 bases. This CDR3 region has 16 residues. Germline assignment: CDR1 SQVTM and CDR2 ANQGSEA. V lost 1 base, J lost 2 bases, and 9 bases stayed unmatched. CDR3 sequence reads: CSVEGQGIRKNYGYTF. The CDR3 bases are TGCAGCGTTGAAGGACAGGGGATCAGGAAGAACTATGGCTACACCTTC.

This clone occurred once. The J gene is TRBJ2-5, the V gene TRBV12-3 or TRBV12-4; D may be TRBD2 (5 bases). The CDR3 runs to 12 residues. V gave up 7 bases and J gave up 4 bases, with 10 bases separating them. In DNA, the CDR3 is TGTGCCAGCAAGGACTTCGGAGAGACCCAGTACTTC. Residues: CASKDFGETQYF.

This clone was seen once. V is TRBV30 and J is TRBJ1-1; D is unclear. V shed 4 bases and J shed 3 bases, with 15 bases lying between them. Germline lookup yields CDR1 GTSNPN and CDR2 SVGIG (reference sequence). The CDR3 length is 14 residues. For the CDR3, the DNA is TGTGCCTGGAAATTCCGGGGATTGGACACTGAAGCTTTCTTT. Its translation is CAWKFRGLDTEAFF.

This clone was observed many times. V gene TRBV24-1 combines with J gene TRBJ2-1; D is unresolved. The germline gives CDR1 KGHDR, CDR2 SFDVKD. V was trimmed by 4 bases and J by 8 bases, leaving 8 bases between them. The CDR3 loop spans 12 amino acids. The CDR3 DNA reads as TGTGCCACCAGTGAGACAATCCATGAGCAGTTCTTC. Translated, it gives CATSETIHEQFF.

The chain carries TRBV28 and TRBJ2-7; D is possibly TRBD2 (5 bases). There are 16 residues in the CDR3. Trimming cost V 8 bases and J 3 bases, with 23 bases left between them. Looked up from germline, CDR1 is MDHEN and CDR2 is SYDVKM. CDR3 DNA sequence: TGTGCCAGCGCGGACGGAGGCGGGTGGGAAGTCTACGAGCAGTACTTC. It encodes CASADGGGWEVYEQYF.

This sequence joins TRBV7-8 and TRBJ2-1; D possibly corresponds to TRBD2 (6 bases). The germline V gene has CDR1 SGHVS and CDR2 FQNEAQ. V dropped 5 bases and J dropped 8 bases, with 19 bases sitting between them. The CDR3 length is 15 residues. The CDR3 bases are TGTGCCAGCAGCCCGCGCGCAGTAGCGGTGGATGAGCAGTTCTTC. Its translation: CASSPRAVAVDEQFF. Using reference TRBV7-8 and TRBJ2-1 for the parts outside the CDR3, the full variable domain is GAGVSQSPRYKVAKRGQDVALRCDPISGHVSLFWYQQALGQGPEFLTYFQNEAQLDKSGLPSDRFFAERPEGSVSTLKIQRTQQEDSAVYLCASSPRAVAVDEQFFGPGTRLTVL.

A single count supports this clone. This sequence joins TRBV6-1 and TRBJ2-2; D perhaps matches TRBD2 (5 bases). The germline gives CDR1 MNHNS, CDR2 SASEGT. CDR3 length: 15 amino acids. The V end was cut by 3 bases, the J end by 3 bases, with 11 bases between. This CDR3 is CASSEARGYTGELFF. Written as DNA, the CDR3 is TGTGCCAGCAGTGAGGCCAGAGGGTACACCGGGGAGCTGTTTTTT.